This TCR beta chain was captured by sequencing in a study of T cell responses to AZD1222 COVID-19 vaccine. The study, taken as a whole, reports: Recipients of AZD1222 seropositive at baseline numbered only five or six. Every sample of the repertoires postdated the peak T cell response.

The method was immunoSEQ multiplex PCR; TCRdb's version includes in-frame clones alone and lacks a portion of them. The profile shows about 81,000 clones, approximately 85% of them singletons. The V and J ends lost 4 bases and 10 bases respectively, with 23 bases between them. CDR1 LNHDA and CDR2 SQIVND come from the germline V gene (reference sequence). The CDR3 has 16 amino acids. Second-dose recipients at about 4 or about 12 weeks were treated as one pooled group. Turning to this clone: Its antigen is unidentified.

The V gene is TRBV19, the J gene TRBJ2-1; TRBD1 or TRBD2 may be the D gene (5 bases each). Sequences were derived from peripheral blood, sampled 28 days after the second AZD1222 dose. The receptor comes from an adult who received the AZD1222 COVID-19 vaccine. The CDR3 region has the DNA TGTGCCAGTAGTAGGCGTGAGGGACCGCCCGCTTCGGAGCAGTTCTTC. This gives the protein CASSRREGPPASEQFF.